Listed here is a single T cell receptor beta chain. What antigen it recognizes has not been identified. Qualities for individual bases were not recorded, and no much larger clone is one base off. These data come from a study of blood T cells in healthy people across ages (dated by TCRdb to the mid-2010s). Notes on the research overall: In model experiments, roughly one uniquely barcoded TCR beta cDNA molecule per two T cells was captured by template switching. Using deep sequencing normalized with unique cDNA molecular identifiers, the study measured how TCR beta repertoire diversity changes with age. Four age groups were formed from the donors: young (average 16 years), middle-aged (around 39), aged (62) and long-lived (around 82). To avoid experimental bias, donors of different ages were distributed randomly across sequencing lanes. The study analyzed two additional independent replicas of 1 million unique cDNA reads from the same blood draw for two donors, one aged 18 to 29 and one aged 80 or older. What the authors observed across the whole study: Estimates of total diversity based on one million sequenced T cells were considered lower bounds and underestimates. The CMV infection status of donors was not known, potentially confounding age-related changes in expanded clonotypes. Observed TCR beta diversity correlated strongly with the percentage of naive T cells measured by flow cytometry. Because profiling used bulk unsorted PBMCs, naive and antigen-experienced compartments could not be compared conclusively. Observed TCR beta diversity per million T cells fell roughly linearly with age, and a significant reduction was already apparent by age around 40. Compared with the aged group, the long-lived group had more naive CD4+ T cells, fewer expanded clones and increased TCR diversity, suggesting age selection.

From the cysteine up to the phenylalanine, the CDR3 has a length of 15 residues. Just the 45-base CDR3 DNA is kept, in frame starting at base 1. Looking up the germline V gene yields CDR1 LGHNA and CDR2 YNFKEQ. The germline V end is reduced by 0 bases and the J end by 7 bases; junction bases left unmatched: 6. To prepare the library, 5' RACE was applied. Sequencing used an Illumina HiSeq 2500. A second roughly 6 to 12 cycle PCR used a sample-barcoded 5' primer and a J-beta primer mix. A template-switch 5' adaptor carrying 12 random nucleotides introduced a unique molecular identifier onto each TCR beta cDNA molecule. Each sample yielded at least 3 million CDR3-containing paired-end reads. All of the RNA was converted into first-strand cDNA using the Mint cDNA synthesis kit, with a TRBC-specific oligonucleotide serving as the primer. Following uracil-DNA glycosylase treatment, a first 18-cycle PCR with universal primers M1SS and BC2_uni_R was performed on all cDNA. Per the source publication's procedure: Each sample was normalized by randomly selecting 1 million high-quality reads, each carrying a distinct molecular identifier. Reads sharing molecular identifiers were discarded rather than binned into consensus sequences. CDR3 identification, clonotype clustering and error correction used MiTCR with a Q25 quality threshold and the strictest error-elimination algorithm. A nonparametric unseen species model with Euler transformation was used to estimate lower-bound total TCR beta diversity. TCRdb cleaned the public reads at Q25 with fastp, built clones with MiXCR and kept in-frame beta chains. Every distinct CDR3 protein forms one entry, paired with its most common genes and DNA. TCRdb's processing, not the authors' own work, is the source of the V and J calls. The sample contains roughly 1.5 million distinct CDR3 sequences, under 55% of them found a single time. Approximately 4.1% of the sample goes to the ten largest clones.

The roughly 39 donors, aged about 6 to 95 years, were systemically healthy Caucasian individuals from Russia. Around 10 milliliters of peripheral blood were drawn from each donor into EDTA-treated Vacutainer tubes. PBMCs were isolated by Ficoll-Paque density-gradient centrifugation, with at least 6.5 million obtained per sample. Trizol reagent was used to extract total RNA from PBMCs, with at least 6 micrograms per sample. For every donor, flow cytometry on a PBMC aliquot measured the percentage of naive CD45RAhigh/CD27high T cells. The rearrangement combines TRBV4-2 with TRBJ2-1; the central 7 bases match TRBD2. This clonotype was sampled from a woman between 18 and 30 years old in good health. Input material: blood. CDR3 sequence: CASSQDGAGRNEQFF. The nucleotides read TGTGCCAGCAGCCAAGACGGAGCGGGGCGGAATGAGCAGTTCTTC.